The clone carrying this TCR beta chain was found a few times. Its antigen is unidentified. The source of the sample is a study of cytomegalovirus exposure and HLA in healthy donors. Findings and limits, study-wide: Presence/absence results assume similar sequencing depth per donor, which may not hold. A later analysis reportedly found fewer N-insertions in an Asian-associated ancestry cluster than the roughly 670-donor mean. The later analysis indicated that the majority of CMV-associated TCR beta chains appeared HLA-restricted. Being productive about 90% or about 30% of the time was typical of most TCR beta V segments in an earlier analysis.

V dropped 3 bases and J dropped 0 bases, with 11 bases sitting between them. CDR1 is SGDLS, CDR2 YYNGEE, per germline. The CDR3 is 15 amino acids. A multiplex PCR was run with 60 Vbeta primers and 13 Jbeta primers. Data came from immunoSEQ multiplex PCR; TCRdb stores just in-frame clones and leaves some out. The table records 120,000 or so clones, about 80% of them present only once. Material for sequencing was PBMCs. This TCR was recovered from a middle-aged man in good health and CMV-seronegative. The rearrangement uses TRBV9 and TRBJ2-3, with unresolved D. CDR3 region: CASSGNGKSTDTQYF. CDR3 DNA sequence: TGTGCCAGCAGCGGTAATGGCAAAAGCACAGATACGCAGTATTTT.